One and the same sample provided the 27 T cell receptor beta chains below, sequenced in a study of T cells after yellow fever vaccination. Using its own MiXCR run on the 5' RACE reads, TCRdb lists one record per CDR3 protein. The sample holds under 700,000 distinct CDR3 sequences, about a sixth seen once. The sample in question was PBMCs, obtained about 5 days after the first yellow fever vaccination. These TCRs come from a man aged 18 to 30 who received the YFV17D yellow fever vaccine.

This clonotype has a handful of counts. The chain couples TRBV7-2 to TRBJ2-3; 12 positions agree with TRBD2. There are 17 residues in the CDR3. From germline, CDR1 is SGHTA and CDR2 FQGNSA. J gave up 4 bases and V 5 bases, and 10 bases lay outside the gene matches. CDR3 in amino acids: CASSPRLAGAGADTQYF. CDR3 DNA: TGTGCCAGCAGCCCGAGACTAGCGGGGGCCGGAGCAGATACGCAGTATTTT.

This rearrangement joins TRBV7-2 to TRBJ1-5; 10 bases map to TRBD1. The CDR3 totals 14 residues. With 6 bases clipped from V and 2 bases from J, the junction kept 1 base outside the gene matches. The germline gives CDR1 SGHTA, CDR2 FQGNSA. The CDR3 protein is CASRGTGGNQPQHF. The CDR3 nucleotides are TGTGCCAGCAGGGGGACAGGGGGCAATCAGCCCCAGCATTTT.

This clonotype appeared a few times. J is TRBJ1-5 and V is TRBV7-2; D possibly corresponds to TRBD1 (5 bases). CDR1 is SGHTA, CDR2 FQGNSA, per germline. The CDR3 spans 16 residues. V lost 4 bases and J lost 3, with 16 bases in between. The CDR3 DNA follows: TGTGCCAGCAGCTCCGGGGCATCCCGGTCCAATCAGCCCCAGCATTTT. Translation gives CASSSGASRSNQPQHF.

This clonotype was seen only a few times. This chain connects TRBV2 to TRBJ1-1; D is unclear. The V end was cut by 8 bases, the J end by 0 bases, with 10 bases between. This CDR3 spans 13 amino acids. Per the germline V gene, CDR1 is SNHLY and CDR2 is FYNNEI. CDR3 loop: CASFRTVNTEAFF. The CDR3 DNA reads as TGTGCCAGCTTTCGGACGGTGAACACTGAAGCTTTCTTT.

This chain links TRBV15 with TRBJ2-5, with D tentatively TRBD1 or TRBD2 (5 bases each). CDR3 length equals 15 residues. V was cut by 0 bases and J by 1 base, with 9 bases left in between. The germline V gene encodes CDR1 LNHNV and CDR2 YYDKDF (reference sequence). The CDR3 here is CATSRELGVQETQYF. In DNA form, the CDR3 reads TGTGCCACCAGCAGAGAATTGGGGGTCCAAGAGACCCAGTACTTC.

The rearrangement uses TRBV7-9 and TRBJ1-1; a weak D match, TRBD1 (5 bases). This CDR3 has 15 amino acids. Trimming took off 6 bases at V and 3 bases at J, with 17 bases between the two ends. Germline V gene lookup returns CDR1 SEHNR and CDR2 FQNEAQ (reference sequence). The CDR3 region has the DNA TGTGCCAGCAGACGACCCGGGACGGGGGACACTGAAGCTTTCTTT. It is translated as CASRRPGTGDTEAFF.

There are a few counts of this clonotype. The chain combines TRBV6-2 or TRBV6-3 with TRBJ2-5; 7 bases are shared with TRBD2. Trimming took 5 bases from V and 5 from J; bases not matched to a gene: 11. Germline loops: CDR1 MNHEY, CDR2 SVGEGT. CDR3 size: 15 residues. In nucleotides, the CDR3 is TGTGCCAGCAGTCTCGGACTAGTTAGGTTCGAGACCCAGTACTTC. Its translation is CASSLGLVRFETQYF.

This clonotype was counted only a few times. V gene TRBV4-1 combines with J gene TRBJ1-6, with D unclear. There are 16 residues in the CDR3. CDR1 and CDR2 from the germline V gene are MGHRA and YSYEKL. V lost 1 base and J lost 1, with 8 bases in between. CDR3: CASSQGEGSYNSPLHF. DNA for the CDR3: TGCGCCAGCAGCCAAGGTGAAGGGTCCTATAATTCACCCCTCCACTTT.

The chain has TRBV6-5 and TRBJ2-2, with D perhaps assigned TRBD1 or TRBD2 (5 bases each). The germline gives CDR1 MNHEY, CDR2 SVGAGI. The V and J ends lost 3 bases and 7 bases respectively, with 9 bases between them. The CDR3 is 13 residues long. Written as DNA, the CDR3 is TGTGCCAGCAGTTATGAGGGGAACGGGGAGCTGTTTTTT. Translation: CASSYEGNGELFF.

This clonotype was seen at least ten times. The rearrangement uses TRBV7-6 and TRBJ2-1; TRBD1 matches at 10 bases. The CDR3 contains 15 residues. Germline CDR1 SGHVS, CDR2 FNYEAQ. V lost 5 bases, J lost 7 bases, and 8 bases stayed unmatched. CDR3 bases: TGTGCCAGCAGCCCTCGACAGGGGGCTCGGAATGAGCAGTTCTTC. Its translation: CASSPRQGARNEQFF. Variable domain in full (rest from reference TRBV7-6 and TRBJ2-1): GAGVSQSPRYKVTKRGQDVALRCDPISGHVSLYWYRQALGQGPEFLTYFNYEAQQDKSGLPNDRFSAERPEGSISTLTIQRTEQRDSAMYRCASSPRQGARNEQFFGPGTRLTVL.

There are a few counts of this clonotype. V gene TRBV12-3 or TRBV12-4 combines with J gene TRBJ1-5; D is unresolved. Trimming removed 6 bases from V and 0 bases from J, with 12 bases in between. The CDR3 is made up of 15 amino acids. The CDR3, as DNA: TGTGCCAGCAGCCCTAAGAAGGGTAGCAATCAGCCCCAGCATTTT. Translating it yields CASSPKKGSNQPQHF.

This clonotype was detected many times. The chain recombines TRBV6-1 with TRBJ2-5, with 9 bases that match TRBD1. The CDR3 loop spans 14 amino acids. The junction had 3 bases not matched to a gene; V was cut back by 5 bases and J by 2 bases. Germline V gives CDR1 MNHNS, CDR2 SASEGT. The CDR3 loop is CASSRTGEQETQYF. DNA of the CDR3: TGTGCCAGCAGTCGGACAGGGGAACAAGAGACCCAGTACTTC.

The V and J genes are TRBV4-1 and TRBJ1-2; TRBD1 is a possible D gene (5 bases). Trimming removed 4 bases from V and 3 bases from J, with 15 bases in between. CDR3 length: 15 residues. CDR1 MGHRA and CDR2 YSYEKL come from the germline V gene. DNA for the CDR3: TGCGCCAGCAGCCCCCAGCGCGGGGCGGACTATGGCTACACCTTC. It codes for CASSPQRGADYGYTF.

The V gene is TRBV5-8, the J gene TRBJ2-3, with 9 positions matching TRBD1. The ends lost 4 bases at V and 1 base at J; junction bases unmatched: 4. Germline loops: CDR1 SGHTS, CDR2 YDEGEE. This CDR3 has 15 amino acids. CDR3 nucleotide sequence: TGTGCCAGCAGCCGCCGGGACAGGGGCACAGATACGCAGTATTTT. This gives the protein CASSRRDRGTDTQYF.

The DNA of the CDR3 is TGTGCCAGCGTAACCAGCAGTTACAATGAGCAGTTCTTC. It specifies CASVTSSYNEQFF. This rearrangement joins TRBV2 to TRBJ2-1; D is unclear. The germline gives CDR1 SNHLY, CDR2 FYNNEI. The CDR3 is 13 residues long. V was trimmed by 8 bases and J by 4 bases, leaving 12 bases between them. Using reference TRBV2 and TRBJ2-1 for the parts outside the CDR3, the full variable domain is EPEVTQTPSHQVTQMGQEVILRCVPISNHLYFYWYRQILGQKVEFLVSFYNNEISEKSEIFDDQFSVERPDGSNFTLKIRSTKLEDSAMYFCASVTSSYNEQFFGPGTRLTVL.

The chain recombines TRBV20-1 with TRBJ2-3, with D possibly matching TRBD1 (5 bases). Germline CDR1 reads DFQATT; CDR2 reads SNEGSKA (reference sequence). Trimming cost V 6 bases and J 0 bases, with 13 bases left between them. CDR3 size: 14 residues. This CDR3 reads CSALTEHSTDTQYF. Written as DNA, the CDR3 is TGCAGTGCCCTGACAGAACACAGCACAGATACGCAGTATTTT.

This clonotype was seen a handful of times. Germline and junction disagree at one end, which may indicate a read error. The V and J genes are TRBV7-7 and TRBJ2-1; 11 nucleotides match TRBD2. CDR3 size: 17 residues. The germline V gene encodes CDR1 SSHAT and CDR2 FNYEAQ (reference sequence). CDR3 nucleotides: TGTGCTAGCAGCCAGAGACTAGCGGGGACCTTAGGCAATGAGCAGTTCTTC. Translating it yields CASSQRLAGTLGNEQFF.

J is TRBJ1-3 and V is TRBV25-1; D ambiguous. V gave up 5 bases and J gave up 2 bases, with 10 bases separating them. The CDR3 totals 14 residues. Per the germline V gene, CDR1 is MGHDK and CDR2 is SYGVNS. The CDR3 nucleotides read TGTGCCAGCAGTAACGCCTATACTGGAAACACCATATATTTT. Encoded protein: CASSNAYTGNTIYF.

The chain uses TRBV7-2 and TRBJ1-2; D not resolved. Germline CDR1 reads SGHTA; CDR2 reads FQGNSA. The CDR3 is 12 amino acids. V lost 5 bases to trimming and J lost 4 bases, with 8 bases between them. The CDR3 spells CASSPMAYGYTF. DNA for the CDR3: TGTGCCAGCAGCCCTATGGCCTATGGCTACACCTTC.

The chain is built from TRBV28 and TRBJ1-1, with 11 bases identical to TRBD1. The CDR3 runs 16 residues. Unmatched junction bases numbered 8, after V lost 8 bases and J lost 0 bases. Germline lookup yields CDR1 MDHEN and CDR2 SYDVKM. Here the CDR3 reads CASPGQGAPVNTEAFF. In DNA, the CDR3 is TGTGCCAGCCCAGGACAGGGGGCCCCCGTGAACACTGAAGCTTTCTTT.

CDR3 nucleotide sequence: TGTGCCAGCAGTTACCCCCCGCGACAGGTCTACGAGCAGTACTTC. Its protein is CASSYPPRQVYEQYF. The chain links TRBV6-2 or TRBV6-3 to TRBJ2-7; D perhaps matches TRBD1 (6 bases). Germline CDR1 is MNHEY and CDR2 is SVGEGT. CDR3 size: 15 residues. V shed 2 bases and J shed 3 bases, with 14 bases lying between them.

CDR3: CASRGSWNTEAFF. Written as DNA, the CDR3 is TGTGCCAGCAGGGGGTCATGGAACACTGAAGCTTTCTTT. V and J are TRBV7-2 and TRBJ1-1; D unclear. The germline gives CDR1 SGHTA, CDR2 FQGNSA. This CDR3 is 13 amino acids long. Deletions cut 6 bases from V and 1 base from J, with 9 bases between.

This clonotype showed up just a few times. The rearrangement joins TRBV10-3 to TRBJ1-1; 7 nucleotides align to TRBD1. Germline CDR1 reads ENHRY; CDR2 reads SYGVKD. V dropped 11 bases and J dropped 0; count of bases not matched to a gene: 6. CDR3 length: 13 residues. CDR3: CAAGGTVNTEAFF. The DNA of the CDR3 is TGTGCCGCCGGGGGGACAGTGAACACTGAAGCTTTCTTT.

This chain connects TRBV6-1 to TRBJ2-5; D might be TRBD1 (5 bases). The CDR3 spans 15 residues. Germline lookup yields CDR1 MNHNS and CDR2 SASEGT. V was pared by 6 bases and J by 5 bases, with 19 bases between. The CDR3 nucleotides read TGTGCCAGCAGCCCCGCCCAGGGTGGGTCGGAGACCCAGTACTTC. Its protein product is CASSPAQGGSETQYF.

The V and J genes are TRBV20-1 and TRBJ2-5, with a tentative D call TRBD2 (5 bases). This CDR3 region has 12 residues. Between the trimmed V and J ends, which lost 6 bases and 5 bases, there was a span of 13 bases. Germline V gene sequence: CDR1 DFQATT, CDR2 SNEGSKA (reference sequence). The CDR3 DNA reads as TGCAGTGCCCCCCTCTGGGAGGAGACCCAGTACTTC. Its translation: CSAPLWEETQYF.

The chain is built from TRBV4-2 and TRBJ2-1; 8 nucleotides line up with TRBD2. V trimming: 1 base; J trimming: 0 bases; junction bases outside the gene matches: 2. There are 16 residues in the CDR3. Germline V gives CDR1 LGHNA, CDR2 YNFKEQ. CDR3 amino acids: CASSQGSGGSYNEQFF. The CDR3 DNA reads as TGTGCCAGCAGCCAAGGCAGCGGGGGCTCCTACAATGAGCAGTTCTTC.

The chain recombines TRBV7-2 with TRBJ2-5; TRBD2 agrees at 13 bases. The CDR3 extends over 16 amino acids. Germline V gives CDR1 SGHTA, CDR2 FQGNSA. The V segment lost 5 bases and the J segment 3 bases; nucleotides outside the gene matches: 6. The CDR3 region is CASSPRLAGGEETQYF. The DNA for the CDR3 is TGTGCCAGCAGCCCTAGACTAGCGGGGGGAGAAGAGACCCAGTACTTC.